This entry lists 18 T cell receptor beta chains sequenced from one sample in a study of shared clonotypes between healthy human individuals. TCRdb keeps only in-frame clones here, not all; method: immunoSEQ multiplex PCR. Counted here are about 2 million clones, approximately 94% occurring once; the ten biggest clones make up 1% to 1.5%. The naive CD8 subset, CD45RO-negative cells positively selected for CCR7, excluded terminally differentiated effector memory CD45RA+ cells. Sample: naive CD8+ T cells sorted from blood. These receptors all stem from a man aged 18 to 30 in good health.

The chain combines TRBV7-9 with TRBJ1-1; maybe TRBD1 (5 bases). Germline values: CDR1 SEHNR, CDR2 FQNEAQ (reference sequence). Trimming left V 7 bases short and J 3 bases short, with 15 bases between. The CDR3 has 14 amino acids. The CDR3, as DNA: TGTGCCAGCACCGACAGCCAAGAGGACACTGAAGCTTTCTTT. Protein: CASTDSQEDTEAFF.

The rearrangement links TRBV29-1 to TRBJ1-2; D perhaps matches TRBD1 (6 bases). Germline V CDR1 and CDR2: SQVTM, ANQGSEA. CDR3 length equals 16 residues. Trimming took 5 bases from V and 1 from J, leaving 20 bases between them. The DNA for the CDR3 is TGCAGCGTTTACGACCCGACAGGTCCCGTTAACTATGGCTACACCTTC. It specifies CSVYDPTGPVNYGYTF.

This rearrangement joins TRBV28 to TRBJ2-1; 8 positions match TRBD1. CDR1 and CDR2 (germline): MDHEN, SYDVKM. V was clipped by 7 bases and J by 12 bases; unmatched bases: 5. The CDR3 has 11 residues. The CDR3 reads CASTSGTGQFF. The DNA for the CDR3 is TGTGCCAGCACCTCAGGGACAGGGCAGTTCTTC.

The chain recombines TRBV7-8 with TRBJ2-7, with D unresolved. With 5 bases removed from V and 4 bases from J, the gap between germline ends came to 12 bases. Germline V gives CDR1 SGHVS, CDR2 FQNEAQ. The length of the CDR3 is 13 residues. The CDR3 nucleotides read TGTGCCAGCAGCCAGAATACGTGGTACGAGCAGTACTTC. This translates into CASSQNTWYEQYF.

The chain joins TRBV7-6 to TRBJ2-5; perhaps D is TRBD1 or TRBD2 (5 bases each). The V gene's germline CDR1 is SGHVS and CDR2 FNYEAQ. V lost 5 bases to trimming and J lost 1 base, with 14 bases between them. The CDR3 spans 15 residues. The CDR3 region has the DNA TGTGCCAGCAGCCGGACTCGGGACCCCCAAGAGACCCAGTACTTC. Its protein product is CASSRTRDPQETQYF.

The genes are TRBV7-3 and TRBJ1-2; TRBD1 is a possible D gene (6 bases). The length of the CDR3 is 13 residues. Germline V CDR1 and CDR2: SGHTA, FQGTGA. V lost 5 bases, J lost 2 bases, and 9 bases lay in between. The CDR3 region has the DNA TGTGCCAGCAGCGCCGGGACAAACTATGGCTACACCTTC. This translates into CASSAGTNYGYTF.

V is TRBV5-6 and J is TRBJ2-1; 10 bases line up with TRBD2. The V gene end was trimmed by 0 bases and the J gene end by 9 bases; junction bases not matched to a gene: 3. CDR1 and CDR2 from the germline V gene are SGHDT and YYEEEE. This CDR3 contains 14 residues. The CDR3 reads CASSLGLAGPEQFF. In DNA, the CDR3 is TGTGCCAGCAGCTTGGGACTAGCGGGCCCTGAGCAGTTCTTC.

To note about this clone: This same CDR3 is encoded by further DNA sequences in the sample. The chain links TRBV4-3 to TRBJ2-1; 7 bases agree with TRBD2. Germline CDR1 reads LGHNA; CDR2 reads YSLEER. The CDR3 has 15 amino acids. V lost 1 base and J lost 4; bases outside the gene matches: 4. CDR3: CASSQVAGAYNEQFF. CDR3 sequence (DNA): TGCGCCAGCAGCCAAGTGGCGGGAGCTTACAATGAGCAGTTCTTC.

The rearrangement links TRBV5-5 to TRBJ1-5; unclear D gene. The germline V gene encodes CDR1 SGHKS and CDR2 YYEKEE (reference sequence). This CDR3 comprises 15 residues. Trimming left V 0 bases short and J 0 bases short, with 7 bases between. The DNA of the CDR3 is TGTGCCAGCAGCTTGGGCGGCCTTAGCAATCAGCCCCAGCATTTT. Protein sequence: CASSLGGLSNQPQHF.

The genes are TRBV27 and TRBJ2-7; D is perhaps TRBD1 (5 bases). The CDR3 runs 12 residues. Trimming took off 6 bases at V and 2 bases at J, with 8 bases between the two ends. From germline, CDR1 is MNHEY and CDR2 SMNVEV (reference sequence). DNA for the CDR3: TGTGCCAGCAGCGACAGTCCCTACGAGCAGTACTTC. Translating gives CASSDSPYEQYF.

V and J are TRBV19 and TRBJ2-3; 10 positions match TRBD2. This CDR3 region has 15 residues. CDR1 is LNHDA, CDR2 SQIVND, per germline (reference sequence). The ends lost 3 bases at V and 2 bases at J; junction bases unmatched: 2. CDR3 loop: CASSITSGNTDTQYF. Written as DNA, the CDR3 is TGTGCCAGTAGTATCACTAGCGGGAACACAGATACGCAGTATTTT.

The rearrangement links TRBV5-4 to TRBJ2-6, with D uncertain. This CDR3 has 13 amino acids. Per germline, CDR1 SGHNT and CDR2 YYREEE (reference sequence). V lost 4 bases, J lost 1 base, and 3 bases lay in between. The CDR3 spells CASSQSGANVLTF. The DNA of the CDR3 is TGTGCCAGCAGCCAATCTGGGGCCAACGTCCTGACTTTC. The complete variable domain, with remaining parts taken from reference TRBV5-4 and TRBJ2-6, reads ETGVTQSPTHLIKTRGQQVTLRCSSQSGHNTVSWYQQALGQGPQFIFQYYREEENGRGNFPPRFSGLQFPNYSSELNVNALELDDSALYLCASSQSGANVLTFGAGSRLTVL.

This chain connects TRBV25-1 to TRBJ2-3; D ambiguous. The CDR3 sequence is 14 residues long. V gave up 1 base and J gave up 1 base, with 6 bases separating them. Per the germline V gene, CDR1 is MGHDK and CDR2 is SYGVNS. The CDR3 DNA sequence: TGTGCCAGCAGTGAATGGACGGGCACAGATACGCAGTATTTT. Residues: CASSEWTGTDTQYF.

Worth noting for this clone: This CDR3 is also generated by other DNA sequences in the sample. The V gene is TRBV2, the J gene TRBJ1-2; D unclear. Trimming took off 3 bases at V and 2 bases at J, with 4 bases between the two ends. CDR1 and CDR2 from the germline V gene are SNHLY and FYNNEI. The CDR3 spans 12 residues. CDR3 in DNA: TGTGCCAGCAGTGAGACAAACTATGGCTACACCTTC. Protein: CASSETNYGYTF.

The rearrangement links TRBV7-9 to TRBJ2-1; 7 positions match TRBD2. Germline trimming cut 3 bases from V and 4 bases from J; bases unmatched to any gene: 6. The CDR3 is 15 residues long. Germline V gives CDR1 SEHNR, CDR2 FQNEAQ (reference sequence). Here the CDR3 DNA reads TGTGCCAGCAGCTTGTTGGCTAGCGGATACAATGAGCAGTTCTTC. This encodes CASSLLASGYNEQFF.

The V call is TRBV6-1, the J call TRBJ2-7; TRBD1 might be the D (5 bases). Germline lookup yields CDR1 MNHNS and CDR2 SASEGT. V lost 7 bases and J 1 base, leaving 14 bases between the germline ends. The CDR3 consists of 14 residues. CDR3 in amino acids: CASNPLTVSYEQYF. The CDR3 nucleotides read TGTGCCAGCAATCCTTTGACAGTATCCTACGAGCAGTACTTC.

V usage is TRBV2 and J usage is TRBJ2-3; D remains ambiguous. V was shortened by 8 bases and J by 3 bases, with 18 bases between the two germline ends. Germline CDR1 and CDR2: SNHLY and FYNNEI. The CDR3 runs to 15 residues. The CDR3 DNA sequence: TGTGCCAGCCTAGAGGAAGGCAGTCTAACAGATACGCAGTATTTT. It yields the protein CASLEEGSLTDTQYF.

The chain couples TRBV2 to TRBJ2-5, with D possibly being TRBD1 (6 bases). V was cut by 8 bases and J by 3 bases, with 19 bases left in between. The CDR3 has 15 amino acids. The germline V gene encodes CDR1 SNHLY and CDR2 FYNNEI. The CDR3 is CASGAGPGQEETQYF. The CDR3 nucleotides are TGTGCCAGCGGCGCCGGTCCGGGACAAGAAGAGACCCAGTACTTC.